These 20 T cell receptor beta chains were sequenced from one sample in a study of blood T cells in healthy people across ages. PCR was performed a second time for about 7 to 12 cycles using a sample-barcoded 5' primer and a J-beta primer mix. TCRdb called the 5' RACE reads again in MiXCR, with one record for every CDR3 protein. The repertoire holds around 1,700,000 distinct CDR3 sequences, roughly 28% seen once, with 7.7% in the top ten. Sequenced: blood. All receptors come from a woman in her twenties or thirties in good health.

In its sample, this clonotype was seen once. The genes are TRBV11-2 and TRBJ2-2; D call uncertain. CDR1 SGHAT and CDR2 FQNNGV come from the germline V gene. Trimming cost V 1 base and J 2 bases, with 8 bases left between them. The CDR3 has 15 amino acids. The CDR3 region has the DNA TGTGCCAGCAGCTTAGTTCTACGAAACACCGGGGAGCTGTTTTTT. This encodes CASSLVLRNTGELFF.

The chain couples TRBV7-2 to TRBJ2-7; 10 positions match TRBD2. Germline V gives CDR1 SGHTA, CDR2 FQGNSA. V dropped 0 bases and J dropped 4; count of bases not matched to a gene: 3. The length of the CDR3 is 15 residues. Written as DNA, the CDR3 is TGTGCCAGCAGCTTAGCATCTAGCGGGGGATACGAGCAGTACTTC. This encodes CASSLASSGGYEQYF.

This clonotype was counted a few times. The rearrangement joins TRBV15 to TRBJ2-3, with 8 bases fitting TRBD2. V lost 8 bases, J lost 6 bases, and 7 bases stayed unmatched. The CDR3 totals 13 residues. Per the germline V gene, CDR1 is LNHNV and CDR2 is YYDKDF (reference sequence). The CDR3 DNA reads as TGTGCCACCGGTCGGGGGGGAATGGATACGCAGTATTTT. Its protein is CATGRGGMDTQYF.

The chain carries TRBV3-1 and TRBJ2-1; 12 positions match TRBD2. The CDR3 runs 17 residues. Germline V gives CDR1 LGHDT, CDR2 YNNKEL (reference sequence). J gave up 4 bases and V 1 base, and 5 bases lay outside the gene matches. The CDR3 is CASSQGASGRVYNEQFF. The CDR3 DNA follows: TGTGCCAGCAGCCAAGGAGCTAGCGGGAGGGTATACAATGAGCAGTTCTTC.

Comments on this clonotype: One junction end disagrees with the germline gene, perhaps due to a read error. The gene calls are TRBV7-2 and TRBJ2-7, with 9 bases that match TRBD1. The CDR3 extends over 15 amino acids. In germline, CDR1 is SGHTA, CDR2 FQGNSA. CDR3 in amino acids: CASSLVNRGRGEQDF. For the CDR3, the DNA is TGTGCCAGCAGCTTAGTAAACAGGGGGCGCGGAGAGCAGGACTTC.

V usage is TRBV27 and J usage is TRBJ2-7; D tentatively reads TRBD1 or TRBD2 (6 bases each). This CDR3 has 12 amino acids. Trimming took 7 bases from V and 6 from J, leaving 13 bases between them. The germline CDR1 and CDR2 sequences are MNHEY and SMNVEV (reference sequence). CDR3 bases: TGTGCCAGCAAATCGGGGGCCAGCGAGCAGTACTTC. The encoded protein is CASKSGASEQYF.

This clonotype was seen more than once but under ten times. The rearrangement links TRBV20-1 to TRBJ2-7; 9 bases are shared with TRBD1. Germline V gene lookup returns CDR1 DFQATT and CDR2 SNEGSKA (reference sequence). Losses at the gene ends were 3 bases for V and 6 bases for J; bases not matched to a gene: 9. CDR3 size: 14 residues. The chain's CDR3 is CSARDPGQGVEQYF. CDR3 in DNA: TGCAGTGCTAGGGATCCGGGACAGGGTGTCGAGCAGTACTTC.

The V gene is TRBV7-9, the J gene TRBJ2-7; tentatively, D is TRBD2 (5 bases). With the DNA end fitting TRBJ2-5 better, the J assignment may be wrong. CDR1 is SEHNR and CDR2 is FQNEAQ in the germline V gene (reference sequence). The CDR3 length is 15 residues. The CDR3 sequence: CASSLVAEEMETQYF. The CDR3 coding sequence is TGTGCCAGCAGCTTGGTGGCGGAGGAAATGGAGACCCAGTACTTC.

At least ten counts were recorded for this clonotype. The chain links TRBV6-2 or TRBV6-3 to TRBJ2-1; D unresolved. CDR3 length: 11 amino acids. V lost 6 bases and J lost 4, with 4 bases in between. Germline values: CDR1 MNHEY, CDR2 SVGEGT. The CDR3 is CASSKYNEQFF. CDR3 nucleotides: TGTGCCAGCAGCAAATACAATGAGCAGTTCTTC.

The chain couples TRBV20-1 to TRBJ2-3; 14 bases agree with TRBD2. Germline-derived CDR1 and CDR2 are DFQATT and SNEGSKA (reference sequence). The V and J ends lost 6 bases and 3 bases, in that order; junction bases with no gene match: 8. CDR3 length: 16 residues. CDR3 sequence: CSATSGGAFGTDTQYF. The CDR3 nucleotides read TGCAGTGCGACTAGCGGGGGGGCTTTTGGTACAGATACGCAGTATTTT.

The chain has TRBV5-1 and TRBJ1-1; D uncertain. In germline, CDR1 is SGHRS, CDR2 YFSETQ. CDR3 size: 15 residues. Trimming removed 0 bases from V and 5 bases from J, with 14 bases in between. The CDR3 region has the DNA TGCGCCAGCAGCTTGGGAGCCAACATGGGAACTGAAGCTTTCTTT. Amino acid sequence: CASSLGANMGTEAFF.

This chain joins TRBV12-3 or TRBV12-4 and TRBJ2-7; TRBD2 agrees at 12 bases. The CDR3 is 16 residues long. J lost 4 bases, V lost 5 bases, and 9 bases had no gene match. The CDR3 sequence is CASSPTASGGAYEQYF. The CDR3 nucleotides are TGTGCCAGCAGTCCAACCGCTAGCGGGGGGGCGTACGAGCAGTACTTC.

The genes are TRBV24-1 and TRBJ2-1, with 14 bases aligning to TRBD2. After removal of 3 bases from V and 6 bases from J, the junction contained 3 bases not matched to a gene. The CDR3 is 16 residues long. The germline CDR1 and CDR2 sequences are KGHDR and SFDVKD. DNA of the CDR3: TGTGCCACCAGTGATGGACTAGCGGGGGGATTCAATGAGCAGTTCTTC. This translates into CATSDGLAGGFNEQFF.

This clonotype was seen only a few times. The V gene is TRBV20-1, the J gene TRBJ1-2, with 8 bases matching TRBD1. The CDR3 length is 12 residues. With V trimmed by 7 bases and J by 5 bases, 6 bases remained unmatched. Germline CDR1 and CDR2: DFQATT and SNEGSKA (reference sequence). The CDR3 sequence is CSVRTGRYGYTF. The DNA for the CDR3 is TGCAGTGTTAGGACAGGGAGGTATGGCTACACCTTC.

DNA for the CDR3: TGTGCCAGCAGCTTAACCGGGACACTGAACACCGGGGAGCTGTTTTTT. Encoded protein: CASSLTGTLNTGELFF. V usage is TRBV7-9 and J usage is TRBJ2-2; tentative D call: TRBD1 (6 bases). The CDR3 has 16 amino acids. From germline, CDR1 is SEHNR and CDR2 FQNEAQ (reference sequence). The V end lost 2 bases, the J end lost 1 base, and 11 bases lay between the germline ends.

As for this clonotype: The germline gene is not matched at one end of the junction; a read error may be the cause. CDR3: CVSSTLTEDEKLFF. The DNA of the CDR3 is TGTGTCAGCAGTACCCTCACGGAAGATGAAAAACTGTTTTTT. This chain joins TRBV28 and TRBJ1-4; D uncertain. The CDR3 consists of 14 residues. The V gene's germline CDR1 is MDHEN and CDR2 SYDVKM.

This clonotype was recorded many times. The chain carries TRBV7-6 and TRBJ2-5; 7 bases line up with TRBD1. V lost 1 base to trimming and J lost 5 bases; unmatched junction nucleotides: 7. CDR1 is SGHVS, CDR2 FNYEAQ, per germline. This CDR3 is 15 amino acids long. CDR3 DNA: TGTGCCAGCAGCTTAGGTACAGGGGCCTGGGAGACCCAGTACTTC. This gives the protein CASSLGTGAWETQYF.

The sample holds a few counts of this clonotype. The rearrangement uses TRBV24-1 and TRBJ2-4; 8 bases fit TRBD2. CDR1 KGHDR and CDR2 SFDVKD come from the germline V gene. The V gene end was trimmed by 0 bases and the J gene end by 13 bases; junction bases not matched to a gene: 16. This CDR3 has 17 amino acids. The CDR3 bases are TGTGCCACCAGTGATTTGCATCGGGAGGGTACCTACAATGAGCAGTACTTC. Encoded protein: CATSDLHREGTYNEQYF.

This clonotype has just a few counts. This sequence joins TRBV12-3 or TRBV12-4 and TRBJ2-2, with D possibly being TRBD2 (6 bases). V dropped 4 bases and J dropped 5 bases, with 11 bases sitting between them. The CDR3 runs 14 residues. CDR3 residues: CASSWDSLTGELFF. The CDR3 region has the DNA TGTGCCAGCAGTTGGGACTCCCTGACCGGGGAGCTGTTTTTT.

There are many counts of this clonotype. The chain uses TRBV7-2 and TRBJ2-3, with D perhaps matching TRBD1 (6 bases). V lost 3 bases and J lost 2, with 9 bases in between. In germline, CDR1 is SGHTA, CDR2 FQGNSA. The length of the CDR3 is 14 residues. This CDR3 reads CASSFGQNTDTQYF. CDR3 bases: TGTGCCAGCAGCTTCGGACAGAACACAGATACGCAGTATTTT.